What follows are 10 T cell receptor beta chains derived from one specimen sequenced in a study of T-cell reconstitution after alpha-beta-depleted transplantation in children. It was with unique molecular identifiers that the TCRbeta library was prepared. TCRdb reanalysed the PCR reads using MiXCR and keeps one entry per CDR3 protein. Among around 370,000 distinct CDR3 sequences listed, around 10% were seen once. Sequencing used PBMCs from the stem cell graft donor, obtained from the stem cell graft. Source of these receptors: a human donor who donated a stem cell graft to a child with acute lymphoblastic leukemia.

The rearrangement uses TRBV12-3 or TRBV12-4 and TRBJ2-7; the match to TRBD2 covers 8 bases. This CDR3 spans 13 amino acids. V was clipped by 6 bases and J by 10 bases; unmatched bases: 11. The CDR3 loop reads CASRDTGTRLQYF. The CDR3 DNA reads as TGTGCCAGCAGAGACACCGGGACTAGGCTTCAGTACTTC.

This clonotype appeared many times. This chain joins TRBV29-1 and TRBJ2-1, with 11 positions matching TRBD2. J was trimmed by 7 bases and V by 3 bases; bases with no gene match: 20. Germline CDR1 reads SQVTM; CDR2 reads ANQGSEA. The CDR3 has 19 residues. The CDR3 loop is CSVDNTGPKLAGGGNEQFF. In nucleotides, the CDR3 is TGCAGCGTTGACAATACAGGCCCAAAGCTAGCGGGAGGTGGTAATGAGCAGTTCTTC.

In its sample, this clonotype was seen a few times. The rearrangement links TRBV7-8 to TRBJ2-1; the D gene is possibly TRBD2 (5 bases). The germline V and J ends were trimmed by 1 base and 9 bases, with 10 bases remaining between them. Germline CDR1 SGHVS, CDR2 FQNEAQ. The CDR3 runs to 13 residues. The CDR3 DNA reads TGTGCCAGCAGCTTAGTTTCCGGGATTGAGCAGTTCTTC. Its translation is CASSLVSGIEQFF.

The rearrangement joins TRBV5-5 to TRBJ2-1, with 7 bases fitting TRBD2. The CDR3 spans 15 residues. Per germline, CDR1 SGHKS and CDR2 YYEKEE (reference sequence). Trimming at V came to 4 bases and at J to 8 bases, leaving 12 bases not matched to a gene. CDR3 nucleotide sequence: TGTGCCAGCAGCCCCCTGGGACGGGGAGGGGATGAGCAGTTCTTC. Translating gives CASSPLGRGGDEQFF.

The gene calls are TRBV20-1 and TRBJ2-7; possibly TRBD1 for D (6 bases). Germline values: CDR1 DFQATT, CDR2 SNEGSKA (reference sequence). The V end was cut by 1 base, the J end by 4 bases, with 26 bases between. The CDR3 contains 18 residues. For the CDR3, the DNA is TGCAGTGCTAGAGTTCTAGGGCTCAGGGGATACACGGTATACGAGCAGTACTTC. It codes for CSARVLGLRGYTVYEQYF.

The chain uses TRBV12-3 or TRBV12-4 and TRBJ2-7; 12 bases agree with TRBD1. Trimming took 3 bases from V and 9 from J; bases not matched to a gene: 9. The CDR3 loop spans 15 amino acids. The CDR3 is CASSLRWDRGRGQYF. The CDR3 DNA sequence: TGTGCCAGCAGTTTGCGATGGGACAGGGGGCGCGGGCAGTACTTC.

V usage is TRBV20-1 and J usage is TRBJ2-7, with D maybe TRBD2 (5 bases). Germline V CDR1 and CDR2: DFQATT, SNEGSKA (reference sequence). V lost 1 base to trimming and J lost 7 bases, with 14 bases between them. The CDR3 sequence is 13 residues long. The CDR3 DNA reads TGCAGTGCTAGAGGAGGCCGGGGTCGGGAGCAGTACTTC. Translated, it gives CSARGGRGREQYF.

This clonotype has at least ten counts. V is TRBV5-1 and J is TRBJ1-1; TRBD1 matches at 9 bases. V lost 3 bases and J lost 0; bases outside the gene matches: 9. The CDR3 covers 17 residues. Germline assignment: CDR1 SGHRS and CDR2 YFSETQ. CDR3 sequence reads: CASSWLSGTGMNTEAFF. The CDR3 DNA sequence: TGCGCCAGCAGCTGGCTTTCCGGGACAGGGATGAACACTGAAGCTTTCTTT. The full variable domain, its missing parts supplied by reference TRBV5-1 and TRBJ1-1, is KAGVTQTPRYLIKTRGQQVTLSCSPISGHRSVSWYQQTPGQGLQFLFEYFSETQRNKGNFPGRFSGRQFSNSRSEMNVSTLELGDSALYLCASSWLSGTGMNTEAFFGQGTRLTVV.

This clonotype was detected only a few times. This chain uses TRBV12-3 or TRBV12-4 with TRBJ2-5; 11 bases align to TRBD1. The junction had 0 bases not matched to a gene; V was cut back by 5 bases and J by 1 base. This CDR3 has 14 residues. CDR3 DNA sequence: TGTGCCAGCAGTGGACAGGGGGCCCAAGAGACCCAGTACTTC. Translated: CASSGQGAQETQYF.

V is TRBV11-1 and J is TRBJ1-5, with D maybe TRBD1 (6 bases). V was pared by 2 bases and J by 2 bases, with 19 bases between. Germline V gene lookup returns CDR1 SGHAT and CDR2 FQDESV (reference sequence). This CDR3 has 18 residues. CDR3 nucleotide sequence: TGTGCCAGCAGCTTAACGAGGTCGGGGGCTAAGGGCAATCAGCCCCAGCATTTT. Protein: CASSLTRSGAKGNQPQHF. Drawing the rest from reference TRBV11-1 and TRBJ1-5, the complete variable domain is EAEVAQSPRYKITEKSQAVAFWCDPISGHATLYWYRQILGQGPELLVQFQDESVVDDSQLPKDRFSAERLKGVDSTLKIQPAELGDSAMYLCASSLTRSGAKGNQPQHFGDGTRLSIL.